Listed here is a single T cell receptor (beta chain). This record comes from a study of radiotherapy plus CTLA-4 blockade in lung cancer. Using immunoSEQ multiplex PCR, the repertoire was profiled, and TCRdb retains in-frame clones only, with some absent. Of approximately 78,000 clones listed, about 80% are singletons. The CDR3 has 17 amino acids. V dropped 4 bases and J dropped 1; count of bases not matched to a gene: 8. Germline values: CDR1 SGHNT, CDR2 YYREEE (reference sequence). The TCR originated in a human donor with non-small cell lung cancer who had a complete response to radiotherapy plus ipilimumab. The chain links TRBV5-4 to TRBJ2-2, with 9 bases aligning to TRBD1. The material sequenced was peripheral blood, taken from a patient treated with radiotherapy plus ipilimumab. The CDR3 sequence is CASSAGDRVRNTGELFF. CDR3 nucleotides: TGTGCCAGCAGCGCAGGGGACAGGGTAAGGAACACCGGGGAGCTGTTTTTT.